The following is a TCR beta chain sequence with its context. Preparation of the TCRbeta library involved a method that used unique molecular identifiers. MiXCR, run by TCRdb on the PCR reads, gives a single entry per CDR3 protein. Among some 400,000 distinct CDR3 sequences listed, just over 20% were seen once. This specimen comes from a study of T-cell reconstitution after alpha-beta-depleted transplantation in children. CDR1 SQVTM and CDR2 ANQGSEA come from the germline V gene. The V end lost 1 base, the J end lost 0 bases, and 7 bases lay between the germline ends. This CDR3 contains 13 residues. V is TRBV29-1 and J is TRBJ2-7; D possibly corresponds to TRBD2 (6 bases). The sequence was obtained from a human donor who donated a stem cell graft to a child with acute myeloid leukemia. The sample here was PBMCs from the stem cell graft donor, taken from the stem cell graft. The CDR3 reads CSVEGGISYEQYF. The DNA for the CDR3 is TGCAGCGTTGAAGGCGGGATCTCCTACGAGCAGTACTTC.